Listed here are 15 T cell receptor beta chains from one sample, sequenced in a study of blood T cell repertoires in COVID-19. Only in-frame clones appear in the TCRdb table, and some are missing; sequencing was by immunoSEQ multiplex PCR. The data contain about 110,000 clones, roughly 69% of them singletons. Sequenced input: peripheral blood. The receptor source for this set is an elderly man with acute or convalescent COVID-19.

This clone was picked up a small number of times. This chain joins TRBV4-3 and TRBJ1-2; 7 nucleotides match TRBD1. The J segment lost 4 bases and the V segment lost 3 bases, leaving 11 bases of the junction unmatched. Germline loops: CDR1 LGHNA, CDR2 YSLEER. CDR3 length: 16 amino acids. The CDR3 DNA reads as TGCGCCAGCAGCCAGACCCGGGACAGTAACTTCTATGGCTACACCTTC. Its protein product is CASSQTRDSNFYGYTF.

The chain combines TRBV4-1 with TRBJ1-5, with D possibly matching TRBD1 (6 bases). V dropped 2 bases and J dropped 4 bases, with 15 bases sitting between them. The germline gives CDR1 MGHRA, CDR2 YSYEKL. The CDR3 runs to 16 residues. The CDR3 DNA sequence: TGCGCCAGCAGCCAAATCCCCGGACAGTTTAATCAGCCCCAGCATTTT. Protein sequence: CASSQIPGQFNQPQHF.

The V call is TRBV7-9, the J call TRBJ1-6, with D possibly TRBD1 on 5 matching bases. The CDR3 runs 13 residues. The V end lost 5 bases, the J end lost 15 bases, and 17 bases lay between the germline ends. Germline CDR1 is SEHNR and CDR2 is FQNEAQ (reference sequence). The CDR3: CASSLISGYLLHF. For the CDR3, the DNA is TGTGCCAGCAGCCTCATATCAGGGTATCTCCTCCACTTT.

The chain links TRBV21-1 to TRBJ2-3; the D call in the table, TRBD2, was not verified against the DNA. TRBV21-1 has pseudogene status. This CDR3 spans 13 amino acids. The CDR3 sequence is CAERERGTDTQYF. DNA of the CDR3: TGTGCTGAGCGGGAGCGTGGCACAGATACGCAGTATTTT.

The sample holds a few counts of this clone. The chain employs TRBV18 and TRBJ1-4, with D tentatively TRBD1 (6 bases). The V gene's germline CDR1 is KGHSH and CDR2 LQKENI. This CDR3 has 15 residues. V dropped 3 bases and J dropped 8 bases, with 16 bases sitting between them. DNA of the CDR3: TGTGCCAGCTCACCGTACGGGACACAAAACGAAAAACTGTTTTTT. Protein: CASSPYGTQNEKLFF.

The rearrangement joins TRBV9 to TRBJ1-1; D gene ambiguous. Germline lookup yields CDR1 SGDLS and CDR2 YYNGEE. This CDR3 region has 13 residues. Trimming took off 0 bases at V and 1 base at J, with 4 bases between the two ends. The DNA of the CDR3 is TGTGCCAGCAGCGTAGGGGCGAACACTGAAGCTTTCTTT. Translated: CASSVGANTEAFF.

The V call is TRBV30, the J call TRBJ2-7, with TRBD2 as a possible D gene (6 bases). V lost 3 bases, J lost 6 bases, and 15 bases lay in between. The length of the CDR3 is 13 residues. Per germline, CDR1 GTSNPN and CDR2 SVGIG (reference sequence). In DNA, the CDR3 is TGTGCCTGGAGGGTGCGGGAAGCGGGCGAGCAGTACTTC. Translating gives CAWRVREAGEQYF.

This clone showed up just once. The rearrangement links TRBV2 to TRBJ1-2, with TRBD1 matching over 7 bases. The CDR3 covers 14 residues. Germline V gene sequence: CDR1 SNHLY, CDR2 FYNNEI. V lost 7 bases, J lost 1 base, and 6 bases stayed unmatched. The CDR3 spells CASTPRDSNYGYTF. For the CDR3, the DNA is TGTGCCAGCACCCCCCGGGACAGTAACTATGGCTACACCTTC.

This clone was detected a few times. The chain uses TRBV15 and TRBJ2-5; 8 nucleotides line up with TRBD2. V dropped 3 bases and J dropped 2; count of bases not matched to a gene: 2. The CDR3 totals 14 residues. Germline V lookup: CDR1 LNHNV, CDR2 YYDKDF (reference sequence). The CDR3 loop reads CATSSTSGQETQYF. In DNA, the CDR3 is TGTGCCACCAGCAGTACTAGCGGACAAGAGACCCAGTACTTC.

This clone came up a few times. The chain employs TRBV4-3 and TRBJ2-7; 8 positions agree with TRBD1. Trimming took 0 bases from V and 5 from J; bases not matched to a gene: 9. This CDR3 spans 16 amino acids. CDR1 and CDR2 from the germline V gene are LGHNA and YSLEER. The CDR3 DNA reads as TGCGCCAGCAGCCAAGATCCCAGACAGGGGTTTCACGAGCAGTACTTC. Translating gives CASSQDPRQGFHEQYF.

The chain carries TRBV24-1 and TRBJ1-2; 10 positions match TRBD1. V gave up 2 bases and J gave up 7 bases; unmatched junction bases: 6. This CDR3 has 15 residues. CDR1 is KGHDR and CDR2 is SFDVKD in the germline V gene. CDR3: CATSDSDRGLFGYTF. The DNA of the CDR3 is TGTGCCACCAGTGATTCGGACAGGGGGTTGTTTGGCTACACCTTC.

The chain has TRBV14 and TRBJ2-7, with D possibly TRBD1 on 5 matching bases. The V end lost 4 bases, the J end lost 7 bases, and 11 bases lay between the germline ends. Germline-derived CDR1 and CDR2 are SGHDN and FVKESK. CDR3 length: 12 residues. The DNA for the CDR3 is TGTGCCAGCAGCCTTATGAGACAGGAGCAGTACTTC. This codes for CASSLMRQEQYF.

This sequence joins TRBV7-2 and TRBJ1-1; TRBD1 matches at 7 bases. The CDR3 totals 17 residues. J was trimmed by 4 bases and V by 5 bases; bases with no gene match: 16. The germline V gene has CDR1 SGHTA and CDR2 FQGNSA. The CDR3 DNA follows: TGTGCCAGCAGCCTTACAGGGGTCCTCCGGGCGGGCACTGAAGCTTTCTTT. Translating it yields CASSLTGVLRAGTEAFF. Full variable domain (missing parts from reference TRBV7-2 and TRBJ1-1): GAGVSQSPSNKVTEKGKDVELRCDPISGHTALYWYRQSLGQGLEFLIYFQGNSAPDKSGLPSDRFSAERTGGSVSTLTIQRTQQEDSAVYLCASSLTGVLRAGTEAFFGQGTRLTVV.

This chain connects TRBV27 to TRBJ1-4, with D possibly matching TRBD1 (5 bases). CDR1 is MNHEY, CDR2 SMNVEV, per germline (reference sequence). The CDR3 spans 14 residues. Trimming pared 4 bases from V and 4 bases from J, leaving 10 bases between. The DNA for the CDR3 is TGTGCCAGCAGTTATGGGGCAAATAATGAAAAACTGTTTTTT. Amino acid sequence: CASSYGANNEKLFF. The whole variable domain, filled in from reference TRBV27 and TRBJ1-4, reads EAQVTQNPRYLITVTGKKLTVTCSQNMNHEYMSWYRQDPGLGLRQIYYSMNVEVTDKGDVPEGYKVSRKEKRNFPLILESPSPNQTSLYFCASSYGANNEKLFFGSGTQLSVL.

The chain recombines TRBV11-2 with TRBJ2-3, with a possible D match to TRBD2 (5 bases). Between the trimmed V and J ends, which lost 1 base and 11 bases, there was a span of 13 bases. The germline V gene has CDR1 SGHAT and CDR2 FQNNGV. The CDR3 is made up of 13 amino acids. The CDR3 here is CASSLGTRGMQYF. DNA for the CDR3: TGTGCCAGCAGCTTAGGGACTCGGGGTATGCAGTATTTT.